The present entry profiles one T cell receptor beta chain with its context. This record belongs to a study of blood T cell repertoires in COVID-19. At the level of the study: Sources were T cells, B-cell-depleted T cells, or PBMCs; the material itself was cDNA or gDNA.

Clones were read by immunoSEQ multiplex PCR, and TCRdb kept only the in-frame ones, dropping some. Of 90,000 to 100,000 clones in the sample, roughly four fifths were seen once. This receptor was identified in a man aged 55 to 70 with acute or convalescent COVID-19. What was sequenced was peripheral blood.

CDR3 bases: TGTGCCACCAGCAGACTAGCCGATTCCTACGAGCAGTACTTC. This gives the protein CATSRLADSYEQYF. This rearrangement joins TRBV15 to TRBJ2-7, with D perhaps TRBD2 (5 bases). CDR3 size: 14 residues. Germline CDR1 reads LNHNV; CDR2 reads YYDKDF (reference sequence). Trimming shortened V by 2 bases and J by 1 base, and 9 bases separated the two germline ends.